A single sample is the source of the 30 T cell receptor beta chains below, sequenced in a study of cytomegalovirus exposure and HLA in healthy donors. 13 Jbeta primers and 60 Vbeta primers were used for the PCR. The data were produced by immunoSEQ multiplex PCR, yet TCRdb's version contains in-frame clones alone and is incomplete. The listing contains 80,000 to 100,000 clones. The sequencing sample was made of PBMCs. Every receptor here comes from a man aged 45-65 years in good health and CMV-seronegative.

The rearrangement joins TRBV6-1 to TRBJ1-2; 7 bases are shared with TRBD1. V was pared by 3 bases and J by 3 bases, with 7 bases of the junction left unmatched. Germline lookup yields CDR1 MNHNS and CDR2 SASEGT. This CDR3 comprises 15 residues. The CDR3 DNA reads TGTGCCAGCAGTGAGACAGGGTCCGGATACTATGGCTACACCTTC. The encoded protein is CASSETGSGYYGYTF.

The chain employs TRBV7-3 and TRBJ1-1, with a weak D call TRBD1 (6 bases). Per germline, CDR1 SGHTA and CDR2 FQGTGA. V shed 5 bases and J shed 2 bases, with 12 bases lying between them. This CDR3 is 14 amino acids long. The CDR3 loop is CASSRGGVNTEAFF. Here the CDR3 DNA reads TGTGCCAGCAGCCGAGGGGGGGTAAACACTGAAGCTTTCTTT. The full variable domain, with the rest looked up from reference TRBV7-3 and TRBJ1-1, is GAGVSQTPSNKVTEKGKYVELRCDPISGHTALYWYRQSLGQGPEFLIYFQGTGAADDSGLPNDRFFAVRPEGSVSTLKIQRTERGDSAVYLCASSRGGVNTEAFFGQGTRLTVV.

The chain combines TRBV30 with TRBJ2-6; D is unresolved. The CDR3 has 14 amino acids. V was pared by 1 base and J by 0 bases, with 4 bases between. Germline V gene data show CDR1 as GTSNPN and CDR2 as SVGIG (reference sequence). CDR3 region: CAWSGSSGANVLTF. DNA of the CDR3: TGTGCCTGGAGTGGGAGCTCTGGGGCCAACGTCCTGACTTTC.

Points on this clone: Additional DNA sequences in this sample encode the identical CDR3. The chain recombines TRBV13 with TRBJ1-5; D uncertain. Germline CDR1 reads PRHDT; CDR2 reads FYEKMQ (reference sequence). The CDR3 length is 14 residues. V was pared by 5 bases and J by 6 bases, with 14 bases between. The CDR3 DNA is TGTGCCAGCAGCCCCCGAAGCTTGAGTCAGCCCCAGCATTTT. This translates into CASSPRSLSQPQHF. Filled out from reference TRBV13 and TRBJ1-5, the complete variable domain reads AAGVIQSPRHLIKEKRETATLKCYPIPRHDTVYWYQQGPGQDPQFLISFYEKMQSDKGSIPDRFSAQQFSDYHSELNMSSLELGDSALYFCASSPRSLSQPQHFGDGTRLSIL.

This chain uses TRBV28 with TRBJ1-4; 9 bases match TRBD1. The junction had 6 bases not matched to a gene; V was cut back by 2 bases and J by 5 bases. Germline V CDR1 and CDR2: MDHEN, SYDVKM. This CDR3 has 16 residues. CDR3 amino acids: CASSLTPGTGNEKLFF. The CDR3 DNA is TGTGCCAGCAGTTTAACCCCCGGGACAGGGAATGAAAAACTGTTTTTT.

CDR3: CASSYSLLERGEQFF. The CDR3 DNA is TGTGCCAGCAGTTACTCACTACTGGAGCGGGGTGAGCAGTTCTTC. V and J are TRBV6-5 and TRBJ2-1; 7 bases are shared with TRBD2. Per germline, CDR1 MNHEY and CDR2 SVGAGI. This CDR3 has 15 amino acids. Germline trimming cut 0 bases from V and 9 bases from J; bases unmatched to any gene: 8.

The chain carries TRBV5-8 and TRBJ2-3; 8 bases line up with TRBD1. V dropped 4 bases and J dropped 6; count of bases not matched to a gene: 10. The CDR3 consists of 15 residues. From germline, CDR1 is SGHTS and CDR2 YDEGEE. DNA for the CDR3: TGTGCCAGCAGCAAACAGGGGGTTAATGAGGATACGCAGTATTTT. This gives the protein CASSKQGVNEDTQYF. Together with reference TRBV5-8 and TRBJ2-3, the CDR3 gives the full variable domain: EAGVTQSPTHLIKTRGQQATLRCSPISGHTSVYWYQQALGLGLQFLLWYDEGEERNRGNFPPRFSGRQFPNYSSELNVNALELEDSALYLCASSKQGVNEDTQYFGPGTRLTVL.

V and J are TRBV30 and TRBJ2-5, with 13 bases identical to TRBD2. Germline values: CDR1 GTSNPN, CDR2 SVGIG (reference sequence). Unmatched junction bases numbered 7, after V lost 5 bases and J lost 4 bases. CDR3 length: 15 residues. CDR3 coding DNA: TGTGCCTGGGCTAGACTAGCGGGGGGTGTAGAGACCCAGTACTTC. Translating gives CAWARLAGGVETQYF.

This chain links TRBV28 with TRBJ2-1; D uncertain. CDR3 length equals 11 residues. The germline V gene has CDR1 MDHEN and CDR2 SYDVKM. The V and J ends lost 2 bases and 9 bases respectively, with 5 bases between them. CDR3 nucleotide sequence: TGTGCCAGCAGTTTACCCAGTGAGCAGTTCTTC. Translating gives CASSLPSEQFF.

Written as DNA, the CDR3 is TGTGCCAGCTCACTCGACTCCTCTGGAAACACCATATATTTT. It specifies CASSLDSSGNTIYF. The chain joins TRBV18 to TRBJ1-3; D is undetermined. Trimming cost V 4 bases and J 0 bases, with 7 bases left between them. The CDR3 runs 14 residues. In germline, CDR1 is KGHSH, CDR2 LQKENI.

The chain uses TRBV11-2 and TRBJ2-3, with a tentative D call TRBD2 (6 bases). The CDR3 sequence is 12 residues long. The V gene's germline CDR1 is SGHAT and CDR2 FQNNGV. V was pared by 6 bases and J by 6 bases, with 10 bases between. CDR3 in DNA: TGTGCCAGCAGGGACTACAGGGATACGCAGTATTTT. It specifies CASRDYRDTQYF.

The gene calls are TRBV29-1 and TRBJ1-4; D is undetermined. CDR1 is SQVTM and CDR2 is ANQGSEA in the germline V gene. Trimming pared 4 bases from V and 0 bases from J, leaving 6 bases between. The CDR3 has 13 residues. Here the CDR3 reads CSVAVSTNEKLFF. Written as DNA, the CDR3 is TGCAGCGTTGCGGTTTCAACTAATGAAAAACTGTTTTTT.

The chain is built from TRBV29-1 and TRBJ2-1; TRBD1 might be the D (5 bases). The CDR3 loop spans 14 amino acids. The germline V gene has CDR1 SQVTM and CDR2 ANQGSEA. The V and J ends lost 2 bases and 4 bases respectively, with 12 bases between them. CDR3 sequence (DNA): TGCAGCGTTGAACCCCTGACAGTTTACAATGAGCAGTTCTTC. This gives the protein CSVEPLTVYNEQFF.

The chain couples TRBV4-2 to TRBJ1-5, with D possibly being TRBD1 (5 bases). CDR1 and CDR2 (germline): LGHNA, YNFKEQ. The CDR3 totals 16 residues. V dropped 0 bases and J dropped 7 bases, with 16 bases sitting between them. CDR3 DNA sequence: TGTGCCAGCAGCCAAGATTCGGGGGGATCACGACAGCCCCAGCATTTT. This sequence encodes CASSQDSGGSRQPQHF.

The chain recombines TRBV18 with TRBJ2-6; D is perhaps TRBD2 (6 bases). The V end was cut by 2 bases, the J end by 0 bases, with 17 bases between. The length of the CDR3 is 19 residues. CDR1 is KGHSH, CDR2 LQKENI, per germline. CDR3 in amino acids: CASSPRPVGTRSGANVLTF. DNA for the CDR3: TGTGCCAGCTCACCAAGGCCAGTCGGGACTCGCTCTGGGGCCAACGTCCTGACTTTC.

V is TRBV30 and J is TRBJ1-6; D not resolved. From germline, CDR1 is GTSNPN and CDR2 SVGIG (reference sequence). The germline V and J ends were trimmed by 4 bases and 5 bases, with 12 bases remaining between them. This CDR3 spans 14 amino acids. The CDR3 DNA sequence: TGTGCCTGGAATTTAGCAGTCCATAATTCACCCCTCCACTTT. This codes for CAWNLAVHNSPLHF.

The gene calls are TRBV7-3 and TRBJ2-7; tentative D call: TRBD2 (7 bases). This CDR3 spans 13 amino acids. In germline, CDR1 is SGHTA, CDR2 FQGTGA. Trimming shortened V by 5 bases and J by 6 bases, and 14 bases separated the two germline ends. The chain's CDR3 is CASSPGGPGEQYF. The CDR3 coding sequence is TGTGCCAGCAGCCCCGGGGGGCCTGGCGAGCAGTACTTC.

J is TRBJ1-6 and V is TRBV11-1; no reliable D call. This CDR3 contains 15 residues. From germline, CDR1 is SGHAT and CDR2 FQDESV (reference sequence). V lost 2 bases and J 6 bases, leaving 11 bases between the germline ends. The CDR3 here is CASSLTSRFNSPLHF. In DNA form, the CDR3 reads TGTGCCAGCAGCTTAACGTCCAGGTTTAATTCACCCCTCCACTTT.

The rearrangement uses TRBV6-6 and TRBJ2-5; 9 positions agree with TRBD1. There are 15 residues in the CDR3. V gave up 5 bases and J gave up 4 bases; unmatched junction bases: 8. Germline V gene sequence: CDR1 MNHNY, CDR2 SVGAGI (reference sequence). The CDR3 here is CASSTGTGLAETQYF. The CDR3 DNA follows: TGTGCCAGCAGTACAGGGACAGGGCTTGCAGAGACCCAGTACTTC.

The chain carries TRBV30 and TRBJ1-2; D unresolved. The CDR3 runs 12 residues. Germline loops: CDR1 GTSNPN, CDR2 SVGIG (reference sequence). The V end lost 4 bases, the J end lost 4 bases, and 10 bases lay between the germline ends. CDR3 DNA sequence: TGTGCCTGGACTGAGGTCGGCTATGGCTACACCTTC. Translated: CAWTEVGYGYTF.

The gene calls are TRBV28 and TRBJ1-2; 10 positions agree with TRBD1. CDR1 is MDHEN, CDR2 SYDVKM, per germline. CDR3 length: 18 amino acids. With V trimmed by 5 bases and J by 4 bases, 16 bases remained unmatched. The CDR3 coding sequence is TGTGCCAGCAGTCTTCCCGATAGTTTCGGGACAGGGGTCTATGGCTACACCTTC. Translating gives CASSLPDSFGTGVYGYTF.

The chain links TRBV15 to TRBJ2-1, with 10 bases identical to TRBD2. Germline V lookup: CDR1 LNHNV, CDR2 YYDKDF (reference sequence). The ends lost 4 bases at V and 6 bases at J; junction bases unmatched: 6. This CDR3 has 15 amino acids. The DNA of the CDR3 is TGTGCCACCAGCAAAAGCGGGGGGGCGGTCAATGAGCAGTTCTTC. This codes for CATSKSGGAVNEQFF.

The chain uses TRBV9 and TRBJ2-7; a possible D gene is TRBD2 (6 bases). Germline-derived CDR1 and CDR2 are SGDLS and YYNGEE. The CDR3 loop spans 14 amino acids. The ends were cut back, 0 bases at V and 7 bases at J, with 14 bases in the middle. The CDR3 DNA is TGTGCCAGCAGCGTAGATACCAGGGCGGGGGAGCAGTACTTC. Translating gives CASSVDTRAGEQYF.

The chain couples TRBV6-5 to TRBJ1-2, with 7 nucleotides matching TRBD1. V shed 0 bases and J 7 bases; nucleotides not matched to a gene: 2. Looked up from germline, CDR1 is MNHEY and CDR2 is SVGAGI. This CDR3 contains 13 residues. The CDR3 spells CASSYSTGPGYTF. CDR3 nucleotide sequence: TGTGCCAGCAGTTACTCGACAGGGCCTGGCTACACCTTC.

V gene TRBV6-5 combines with J gene TRBJ1-1; weak D call: TRBD1 (6 bases). CDR1 and CDR2 (germline): MNHEY, SVGAGI. V shed 5 bases and J shed 7 bases, with 20 bases lying between them. CDR3 length: 15 amino acids. CDR3 coding DNA: TGTGCCAGCAGTATTACGAATGCAGGGGATATTGAAGCTTTCTTT. It yields the protein CASSITNAGDIEAFF.

This chain uses TRBV5-5 with TRBJ1-2; 7 positions match TRBD1. Per germline, CDR1 SGHKS and CDR2 YYEKEE (reference sequence). CDR3 length: 15 amino acids. J was trimmed by 5 bases and V by 7 bases; bases with no gene match: 14. Here the CDR3 reads CASALSTGLGYGYTF. DNA for the CDR3: TGTGCCAGCGCCCTCTCGACAGGGTTGGGGTATGGCTACACCTTC.

J is TRBJ2-7 and V is TRBV7-8; D is ambiguous. The germline V and J ends were trimmed by 5 bases and 2 bases, with 16 bases remaining between them. The CDR3 loop spans 15 amino acids. Germline assignment: CDR1 SGHVS and CDR2 FQNEAQ. Here the CDR3 reads CASSVSANPTYEQYF. As DNA, the CDR3 is TGTGCCAGCAGCGTTTCAGCGAACCCCACCTACGAGCAGTACTTC.

The chain recombines TRBV5-4 with TRBJ1-1; 7 nucleotides match TRBD1. The CDR3 has 15 residues. J was trimmed by 2 bases and V by 4 bases; bases with no gene match: 8. CDR1 is SGHNT and CDR2 is YYREEE in the germline V gene (reference sequence). In DNA form, the CDR3 reads TGTGCCAGCAGCCTCCTGACAGGGACTAACACTGAAGCTTTCTTT. This gives the protein CASSLLTGTNTEAFF.

On this clone: At one of its ends the junction is not consistent with the germline gene, which may arise from a read error. The chain couples TRBV9 to TRBJ2-1; D might be TRBD1 (6 bases). Germline V gene lookup returns CDR1 SGDLS and CDR2 YYNGEE. The CDR3 is 14 amino acids. Here the CDR3 reads CASSVGGLNNKQFF. CDR3 sequence (DNA): TGTGCCAGCAGCGTAGGGGGGCTCAACAATAAGCAGTTCTTC.

The chain carries TRBV4-2 and TRBJ2-7; a possible D gene is TRBD1 (7 bases). V lost 4 bases, J lost 2 bases, and 12 bases lay in between. Germline CDR1 reads LGHNA; CDR2 reads YNFKEQ. This CDR3 spans 14 amino acids. The CDR3 nucleotides read TGTGCCAGCAGCCGCGGGGACAGTCCCTACGAGCAGTACTTC. Its protein product is CASSRGDSPYEQYF.